This is a list of T cell receptor beta chains from one sample in a study of T cell repertoires in cytomegalovirus infection. TCRdb reanalysed the reads using MiXCR and keeps one entry per CDR3 protein. The sample lists 400,000 to 600,000 distinct CDR3 sequences; about 42% were seen once. Which antigens these TCRs recognize remains unknown. This material consisted of cultured PBMCs, taken from culture after CMV antigen stimulation. These receptors all come from a human donor in good health (CMV status not recorded). Some clones in this sample may be carry-over from other donors' samples. CDR3s include the opening cysteine and the closing phenylalanine or tryptophan. A D gene is named only where the DNA matches it firmly. Where a row states a size, it is once, few, many or the class of an expanded clone; other rows omit it.

clone_size	d_call	v_call	j_call	cdr3_nt	cdr3_aa
.	.	TRBV6-2/TRBV6-3	TRBJ2-1	TGTGCCAGCAGCCTCCGGCTAGCGTGGAATGAGCAGTTCTTC	CASSLRLAWNEQFF
few	.	TRBV15	TRBJ1-3	TGTGCCACCAGCAGAGATCGGTTAAACACCATATATTTT	CATSRDRLNTIYF
few	.	TRBV12-3/TRBV12-4	TRBJ1-1	TGTGCCAGCAGTTTAATCGGGGGCCGAGAAGCTTTCTTT	CASSLIGGREAFF
few	.	TRBV20-1	TRBJ2-1	TGCAGTGCTAGTCACGGGTATAGCTACAATGAGCAGTTCTTC	CSASHGYSYNEQFF
.	TRBD2	TRBV6-4	TRBJ2-3	TGTGCCAGCAGTGCTAGCGGGAGGGGCACCAGTACGCAGTATTTT	CASSASGRGTSTQYF
.	TRBD1	TRBV6-6	TRBJ1-1	TGTGCCAGCAGCATAGGGGACAGAGCTTCCCCTATTGAAGCTTTCTTT	CASSIGDRASPIEAFF
.	.	TRBV5-4	TRBJ1-1	TGTGCCAGCAGCTATGGAGTTGGGATGAACACTGAAGCTTTCTTT	CASSYGVGMNTEAFF
once	.	TRBV10-3	TRBJ1-3	TGTGCCATCAGTGGTGGCAGGGGTAGCTCTGGAAACACCATATATTTT	CAISGGRGSSGNTIYF
many	.	TRBV7-9	TRBJ1-1	TGTGCCAGCAGCTCCAGCGGGATGGTCACTGAAGCTTTCTTT	CASSSSGMVTEAFF
.	TRBD1	TRBV6-1	TRBJ1-6	TGTGCCAGCAGTCAAACAGGGGTACGGTCACCCCTCCACTTT	CASSQTGVRSPLHF
.	TRBD1	TRBV6-1	TRBJ2-5	TGTGCCAGCAGTTTTGGACAGGGGGCAGGGGAGACCCAGTACTTC	CASSFGQGAGETQYF